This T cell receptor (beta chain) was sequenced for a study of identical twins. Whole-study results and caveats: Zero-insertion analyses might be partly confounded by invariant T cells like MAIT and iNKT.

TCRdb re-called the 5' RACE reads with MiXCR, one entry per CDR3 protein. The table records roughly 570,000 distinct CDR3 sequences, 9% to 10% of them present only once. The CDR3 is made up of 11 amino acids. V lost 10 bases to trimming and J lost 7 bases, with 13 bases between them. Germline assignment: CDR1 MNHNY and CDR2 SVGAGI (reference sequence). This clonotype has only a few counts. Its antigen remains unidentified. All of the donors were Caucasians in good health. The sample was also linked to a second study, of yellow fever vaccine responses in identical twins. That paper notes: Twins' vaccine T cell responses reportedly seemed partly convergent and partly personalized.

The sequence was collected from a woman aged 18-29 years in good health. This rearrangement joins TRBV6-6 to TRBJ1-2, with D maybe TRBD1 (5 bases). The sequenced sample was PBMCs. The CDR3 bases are TGTGCCACATTCAGGGACTCTGGCTACACCTTC. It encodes CATFRDSGYTF.